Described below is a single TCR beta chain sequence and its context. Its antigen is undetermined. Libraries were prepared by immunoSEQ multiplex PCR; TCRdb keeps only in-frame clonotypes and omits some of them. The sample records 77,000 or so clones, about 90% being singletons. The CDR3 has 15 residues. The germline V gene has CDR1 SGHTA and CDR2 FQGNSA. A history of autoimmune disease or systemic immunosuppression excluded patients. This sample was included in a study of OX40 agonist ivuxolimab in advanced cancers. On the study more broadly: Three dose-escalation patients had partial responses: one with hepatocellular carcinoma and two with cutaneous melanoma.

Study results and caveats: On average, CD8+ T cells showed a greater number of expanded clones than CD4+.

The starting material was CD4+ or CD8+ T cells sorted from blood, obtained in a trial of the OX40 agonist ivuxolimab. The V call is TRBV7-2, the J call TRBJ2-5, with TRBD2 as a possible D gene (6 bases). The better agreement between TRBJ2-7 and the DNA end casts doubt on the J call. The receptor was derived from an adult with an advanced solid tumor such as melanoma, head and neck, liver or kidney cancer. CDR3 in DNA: TGTGCCAGCGTTCAAGCGGGTTCGTCCTCCTACGAGCAGTACTTC. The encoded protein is CASVQAGSSSYEQYF.